This T cell receptor beta chain was sequenced in a study of identical twins. Template switching supplied a universal primer site; unique molecular identifiers were carried on the cDNA. TCRdb fed the 5' RACE reads into MiXCR, producing one record per CDR3 protein. The repertoire consists of around 650,000 distinct CDR3 sequences, with roughly 6.6% occurring once and the leading ten covering 1.6%. The sample was also reused in another study, on yellow fever vaccine responses in identical twins.

This clonotype was obtained from a woman between 18 and 29 years old in good health. Sequencing used PBMCs.

The CDR3 DNA sequence: TGTGCCAGCAGCCAAGTTCGGCGAGGGCCTGAAGCTTTCTTT. This translates into CASSQVRRGPEAFF. The chain joins TRBV4-2 to TRBJ1-1; no reliable D call. This CDR3 contains 14 residues. Germline V gene sequence: CDR1 LGHNA, CDR2 YNFKEQ. Trimming took 1 base from V and 6 from J, leaving 12 bases between them.